The rows below give T cell receptor beta chains drawn from one sample of a study of shared clonotypes between healthy human individuals. Data came from immunoSEQ multiplex PCR; TCRdb stores just in-frame clones and leaves some out. The sample carries about 1.5 million clones, under 99% recorded once. Sequencing was carried out using naive CD4+ T cells sorted from blood. Receptors were obtained from a man aged 30 to 39 in good health. CDR3s include the opening cysteine and the closing phenylalanine or tryptophan. Fields, in order: CDR3 DNA, CDR3 protein, D gene, V gene, clone size, J gene. The D gene is left open where the match is weak. Not all rows give a size; the values are once, few, many and, for expanded clones, a class.

CDR3nt: TGTGCCAGCAGCTTAGGGATAGCGGGGGGGAATGAGCAGTTCTTC
CDR3aa: CASSLGIAGGNEQFF
d_gene: TRBD2
v_gene: TRBV7-7
abundance: -
j_gene: TRBJ2-1

CDR3nt: TGTGCTAGCAGCCACGTATTAAGGAACACCGGGGAGCTGTTTTTT
CDR3aa: CASSHVLRNTGELFF
d_gene: -
v_gene: TRBV7-7
abundance: -
j_gene: TRBJ2-2

CDR3nt: TGCGCCAGCAGCTTGGTCAGGGAGCCGAACACTGAAGCTTTCTTT
CDR3aa: CASSLVREPNTEAFF
d_gene: -
v_gene: TRBV5-1
abundance: -
j_gene: TRBJ1-1

CDR3nt: TGTGCCGCCCAAAGGACAAAGCAGTTCTTC
CDR3aa: CAAQRTKQFF
d_gene: -
v_gene: TRBV2
abundance: -
j_gene: TRBJ2-1

CDR3nt: TGTGCCAGCAGCCTTAGCCGGCAGGGGGCAGGGAATGAGCAGTTCTTC
CDR3aa: CASSLSRQGAGNEQFF
d_gene: TRBD1
v_gene: TRBV7-3
abundance: -
j_gene: TRBJ2-1

CDR3nt: TGTGCCAGCAGTGTCGGAAACTTGGGAAACACCATATATTTT
CDR3aa: CASSVGNLGNTIYF
d_gene: -
v_gene: TRBV6-5
abundance: -
j_gene: TRBJ1-3

CDR3nt: TGTGCCAGCAGCTCAGGGGGGTCGAATCAGCCCCAGCATTTT
CDR3aa: CASSSGGSNQPQHF
d_gene: TRBD1
v_gene: TRBV7-6
abundance: -
j_gene: TRBJ1-5

CDR3nt: TGTGCCAGCATTTACTCACCGGACGGTGAAGCTTTCTTT
CDR3aa: CASIYSPDGEAFF
d_gene: -
v_gene: TRBV2
abundance: few
j_gene: TRBJ1-1

CDR3nt: TGTGCCAGCAGCCAGGACCCGAAGATGAACACTGAAGCTTTCTTT
CDR3aa: CASSQDPKMNTEAFF
d_gene: -
v_gene: TRBV7-9
abundance: -
j_gene: TRBJ1-1

CDR3nt: TGTGCCAGCAGCCCGGGTCTATCCGCCTATGGCTACACCTTC
CDR3aa: CASSPGLSAYGYTF
d_gene: -
v_gene: TRBV7-6
abundance: once
j_gene: TRBJ1-2

CDR3nt: TGTGCCAGCAGCGTAGGAATTGAAGAGACCCAGTACTTC
CDR3aa: CASSVGIEETQYF
d_gene: -
v_gene: TRBV9
abundance: once
j_gene: TRBJ2-5

CDR3nt: TGCAGCGTTGAAGTATCTGCAGGGACCCAGTACTTC
CDR3aa: CSVEVSAGTQYF
d_gene: -
v_gene: TRBV29-1
abundance: -
j_gene: TRBJ2-5

CDR3nt: TGTGCCAGCAGGGGGAGAGTGGCACTCGGCATGAACACTGAAGCTTTCTTT
CDR3aa: CASRGRVALGMNTEAFF
d_gene: -
v_gene: TRBV28
abundance: once
j_gene: TRBJ1-1

CDR3nt: TGTGCCAGCAGCTTTAGCGGAAGCTACGAGCAGTACTTC
CDR3aa: CASSFSGSYEQYF
d_gene: -
v_gene: TRBV7-2
abundance: -
j_gene: TRBJ2-7

CDR3nt: TGTGCCAGCAGCTTAATTCGATCGCAGACCCAGTACTTC
CDR3aa: CASSLIRSQTQYF
d_gene: -
v_gene: TRBV7-2
abundance: -
j_gene: TRBJ2-5

CDR3nt: TGCAGCGTTGGACAGAACACCGGGGAGCTGTTTTTT
CDR3aa: CSVGQNTGELFF
d_gene: -
v_gene: TRBV29-1
abundance: few
j_gene: TRBJ2-2

CDR3nt: TGTGCCAGCAGTGAAGCAGGCAATTACTACGAGCAGTACTTC
CDR3aa: CASSEAGNYYEQYF
d_gene: -
v_gene: TRBV6-1
abundance: -
j_gene: TRBJ2-7

CDR3nt: TGTGCCATAGCGGGAACCTACGAGCAGTACTTC
CDR3aa: CAIAGTYEQYF
d_gene: TRBD2
v_gene: TRBV10-3
abundance: -
j_gene: TRBJ2-7

CDR3nt: TGTGCCTGGAGTGTAAGGGACACAGATACGCAGTATTTT
CDR3aa: CAWSVRDTDTQYF
d_gene: -
v_gene: TRBV30
abundance: -
j_gene: TRBJ2-3

CDR3nt: TGTGCCCAGGGACAGCAGAACACTGAAGCTTTCTTT
CDR3aa: CAQGQQNTEAFF
d_gene: TRBD1
v_gene: TRBV30
abundance: -
j_gene: TRBJ1-1

CDR3nt: TGTGCCAGCAGCCCATTGCCCAACTACGAGCAGTACTTC
CDR3aa: CASSPLPNYEQYF
d_gene: -
v_gene: TRBV11-1
abundance: -
j_gene: TRBJ2-7

CDR3nt: TGTGCCAGCAGCGTAGTAGGGGCCGGGCAAAAAGCTTTCTTT
CDR3aa: CASSVVGAGQKAFF
d_gene: -
v_gene: TRBV9
abundance: once
j_gene: TRBJ1-1

CDR3nt: TGTGCCAGCAGCCCGGCGGCCAACTCTGGGGCCAACGTCCTGACTTTC
CDR3aa: CASSPAANSGANVLTF
d_gene: -
v_gene: TRBV9
abundance: -
j_gene: TRBJ2-6

CDR3nt: TGTGCCAGCAGCTTAGGACAGGGCCTCAATCAGCCCCAGCATTTT
CDR3aa: CASSLGQGLNQPQHF
d_gene: TRBD1
v_gene: TRBV7-2
abundance: -
j_gene: TRBJ1-5

CDR3nt: TGTGCCAGCAGGGGGGAGCGGGAGTTCCCCTACGAGCAGTACTTC
CDR3aa: CASRGEREFPYEQYF
d_gene: TRBD2
v_gene: TRBV28
abundance: -
j_gene: TRBJ2-7

CDR3nt: TGTGCCAGCAGCTCGGGCAGAAACCAAGAGACCCAGTACTTC
CDR3aa: CASSSGRNQETQYF
d_gene: -
v_gene: TRBV5-4
abundance: -
j_gene: TRBJ2-5

CDR3nt: TGTGCCAGCAGCTTAGCGGGAAGCGCCGGGGAGCTGTTTTTT
CDR3aa: CASSLAGSAGELFF
d_gene: -
v_gene: TRBV7-9
abundance: once
j_gene: TRBJ2-2

CDR3nt: TGTGCCAGCTCACCCCGGCAGACAGGGGGTTCCGTGGGAACGCAGTATTTT
CDR3aa: CASSPRQTGGSVGTQYF
d_gene: TRBD1
v_gene: TRBV18
abundance: -
j_gene: TRBJ2-3

CDR3nt: TGCGCCAGCAGCCAACTTCCCCCTGCGGCCTCCTCCTACGAGCAGTACTTC
CDR3aa: CASSQLPPAASSYEQYF
d_gene: -
v_gene: TRBV4-1
abundance: -
j_gene: TRBJ2-7

CDR3nt: TGTGCCAGCAGCTTGCAGGGACAGGGGTCCCACGAGCAGTACTTC
CDR3aa: CASSLQGQGSHEQYF
d_gene: TRBD1
v_gene: TRBV5-4
abundance: -
j_gene: TRBJ2-7

CDR3nt: TGTGCCAGCAGCTTCTGGACAGGGGGCGCCGGGGAGCTGTTTTTT
CDR3aa: CASSFWTGGAGELFF
d_gene: TRBD1
v_gene: TRBV11-2
abundance: -
j_gene: TRBJ2-2

CDR3nt: TGTGCCAGCAGTGAAAGGAGGCGAGGTGGCTACACCTTC
CDR3aa: CASSERRRGGYTF
d_gene: -
v_gene: TRBV6-1
abundance: -
j_gene: TRBJ1-2

CDR3nt: TGTGCCAGCGGCGGGAGACAGGGGATAAGGAATGAGCAGTTCTTC
CDR3aa: CASGGRQGIRNEQFF
d_gene: -
v_gene: TRBV7-7
abundance: -
j_gene: TRBJ2-1

CDR3nt: TGTGCCTGCAAGATTCTAGCGGGGTCCTACAATGAGCAGTTCTTC
CDR3aa: CACKILAGSYNEQFF
d_gene: TRBD2
v_gene: TRBV2
abundance: few
j_gene: TRBJ2-1

CDR3nt: TGTGCCAGCCAAGGGTTTTCGGGGGAAAAACTGTTTTTT
CDR3aa: CASQGFSGEKLFF
d_gene: -
v_gene: TRBV28
abundance: -
j_gene: TRBJ1-4

CDR3nt: TGTGCCAGCAGTGGCTTAGGAGGGAACACTGAAGCTTTCTTT
CDR3aa: CASSGLGGNTEAFF
d_gene: -
v_gene: TRBV25-1
abundance: once
j_gene: TRBJ1-1

CDR3nt: TGTGCCAGTAGCGAAAGTGGTAGCGGGATGTACAATGAGCAGTTCTTC
CDR3aa: CASSESGSGMYNEQFF
d_gene: TRBD2
v_gene: TRBV19
abundance: -
j_gene: TRBJ2-1

CDR3nt: TGTGCCAGCAGCTTATACGCAAGGGAGAGTAATGAAAAACTGTTTTTT
CDR3aa: CASSLYARESNEKLFF
d_gene: -
v_gene: TRBV7-2
abundance: -
j_gene: TRBJ1-4

CDR3nt: TGTGCCAGCAGCTTAGGCCGGGACAGAAAAGCTTTCTTT
CDR3aa: CASSLGRDRKAFF
d_gene: TRBD1
v_gene: TRBV7-9
abundance: -
j_gene: TRBJ1-1

CDR3nt: TGTGCCAGCAGCTTAACGGAGCGGGAGAGGTACAATGAGCAGTTCTTC
CDR3aa: CASSLTERERYNEQFF
d_gene: TRBD2
v_gene: TRBV7-3
abundance: -
j_gene: TRBJ2-1

CDR3nt: TGTGCCAGCAGCCCCTGGACAGGAGTAATCTCTGGGGCCAACGTCCTGACTTTC
CDR3aa: CASSPWTGVISGANVLTF
d_gene: TRBD1
v_gene: TRBV5-6
abundance: -
j_gene: TRBJ2-6

CDR3nt: TGTGCCAGCAGCTTAACGAGGCGGGAGGGCTCAGATACGCAGTATTTT
CDR3aa: CASSLTRREGSDTQYF
d_gene: TRBD2
v_gene: TRBV7-8
abundance: -
j_gene: TRBJ2-3

CDR3nt: TGTGCCAGCGAGGAGGGGTCTAGCACAGATACGCAGTATTTT
CDR3aa: CASEEGSSTDTQYF
d_gene: -
v_gene: TRBV28
abundance: -
j_gene: TRBJ2-3

CDR3nt: TGTGCCAGTAGTACCCTAGACAGGGGAGATCTGAACGAGCAGTACTTC
CDR3aa: CASSTLDRGDLNEQYF
d_gene: TRBD1
v_gene: TRBV19
abundance: -
j_gene: TRBJ2-7

CDR3nt: TGTGCCAGCAGTCCAAACTCCTACGAGCAGTACTTC
CDR3aa: CASSPNSYEQYF
d_gene: -
v_gene: TRBV27
abundance: -
j_gene: TRBJ2-7

CDR3nt: TGTGCCAGCAGCGTAGCTACCCCGCTCAATGAGCAGTTCTTC
CDR3aa: CASSVATPLNEQFF
d_gene: -
v_gene: TRBV9
abundance: -
j_gene: TRBJ2-1

CDR3nt: TGTGCCAGCTCACCACGTGAGTCCTACGAGCAGTACTTC
CDR3aa: CASSPRESYEQYF
d_gene: -
v_gene: TRBV18
abundance: -
j_gene: TRBJ2-7

CDR3nt: TGTGCCAGCATGACGTCGCCGGGAGGCAAAAACATTCAGTACTTC
CDR3aa: CASMTSPGGKNIQYF
d_gene: TRBD2
v_gene: TRBV7-2
abundance: -
j_gene: TRBJ2-4

CDR3nt: TGTGCCAGCAGCTTAGGCGGCTGGAACATGAATGCGGACGAGCAGTACTTC
CDR3aa: CASSLGGWNMNADEQYF
d_gene: -
v_gene: TRBV11-3
abundance: once
j_gene: TRBJ2-7